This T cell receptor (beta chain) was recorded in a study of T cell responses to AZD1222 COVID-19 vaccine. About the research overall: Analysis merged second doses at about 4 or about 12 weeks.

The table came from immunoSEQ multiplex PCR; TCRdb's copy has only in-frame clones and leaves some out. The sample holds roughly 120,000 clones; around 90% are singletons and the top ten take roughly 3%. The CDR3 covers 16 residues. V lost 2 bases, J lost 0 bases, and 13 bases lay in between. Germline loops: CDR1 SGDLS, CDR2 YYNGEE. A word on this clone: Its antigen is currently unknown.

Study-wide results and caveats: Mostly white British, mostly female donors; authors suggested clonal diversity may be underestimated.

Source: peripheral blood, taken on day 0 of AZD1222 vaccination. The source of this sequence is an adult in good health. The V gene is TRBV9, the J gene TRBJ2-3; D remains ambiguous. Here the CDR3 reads CASSVSSVTSTDTQYF. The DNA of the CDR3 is TGTGCCAGCAGCGTCAGCAGCGTAACTAGCACAGATACGCAGTATTTT.